The clone carrying this T cell receptor beta chain was counted once. Germline V CDR1 and CDR2: MNHEY, SVGAGI. Trimming pared 6 bases from V and 0 bases from J, leaving 15 bases between. The CDR3 loop spans 15 amino acids. The data belong to a study of OX40 agonist ivuxolimab in advanced cancers. Whole-study context: The drug used for patients, ivuxolimab, was an agonistic anti-OX40 (CD134) antibody.

Using immunoSEQ multiplex PCR, the repertoire was profiled, and TCRdb retains in-frame clones only, with some absent. The sample has about 150,000 clones, about nine tenths seen once; the top ten hold about 1%. The gene calls are TRBV6-5 and TRBJ2-7; a possible D gene is TRBD1 (6 bases). The sample here was CD4+ or CD8+ T cells sorted from blood, taken in a trial of the OX40 agonist ivuxolimab. The clonotype was recovered from an adult with an advanced solid tumor such as melanoma, head and neck, liver or kidney cancer. The CDR3 region is CASRRTTGISYEQYF. CDR3 DNA sequence: TGTGCCAGCAGGCGAACGACAGGAATCTCCTACGAGCAGTACTTC.